The 9 T cell receptor beta chains in this list originate from one sample, sequenced in a study of T cell repertoires in cytomegalovirus infection. TCRdb itself ran the reads through MiXCR, one entry per CDR3 protein. The data show roughly 320,000 distinct CDR3 sequences, roughly a tenth seen once. The source material was PBMCs. Source of these receptors: a human donor in good health (CMV status not recorded). Some clones in this sample may be carry-over from other donors' samples.

This clonotype was detected ten times or more. The chain combines TRBV4-3 with TRBJ1-4, with a weak D call TRBD1 (5 bases). With 0 bases removed from V and 4 bases from J, the gap between germline ends came to 12 bases. Looked up from germline, CDR1 is LGHNA and CDR2 is YSLEER. This CDR3 contains 16 residues. In nucleotides, the CDR3 is TGCGCCAGCAGCCAAGAAGACAGACCCTTTAATGAAAAACTGTTTTTT. It translates to CASSQEDRPFNEKLFF.

The table lists this clonotype with many counts. The gene calls are TRBV4-3 and TRBJ2-7; the D is unclear. This CDR3 contains 14 residues. CDR1 is LGHNA, CDR2 YSLEER, per germline. V dropped 2 bases and J dropped 2 bases, with 10 bases sitting between them. In DNA form, the CDR3 reads TGCGCCAGCAGCCAAAATCCACTCCCCTACGAGCAGTACGTC. Encoded protein: CASSQNPLPYEQYV.

This clonotype showed up many times. The chain is built from TRBV20-1 and TRBJ2-7; 11 nucleotides agree with TRBD2. The CDR3 is 15 residues long. V was clipped by 0 bases and J by 3 bases; unmatched bases: 4. From germline, CDR1 is DFQATT and CDR2 SNEGSKA (reference sequence). The CDR3 spells CSARELAGGYYEQYF. CDR3 nucleotides: TGCAGTGCTAGAGAGCTAGCGGGGGGTTACTACGAGCAGTACTTC.

The sample holds many counts of this clonotype. This chain joins TRBV7-6 and TRBJ2-3; the D gene is possibly TRBD1 (6 bases). The CDR3 is 15 amino acids. Trimming pared 0 bases from V and 0 bases from J, leaving 7 bases between. CDR1 and CDR2 (germline): SGHVS, FNYEAQ. In nucleotides, the CDR3 is TGTGCCAGCAGCTTAGCGGGGGCAAGCACAGATACGCAGTATTTT. Translated: CASSLAGASTDTQYF.

This clonotype was detected ten times or more. This chain links TRBV29-1 with TRBJ2-3; D may be TRBD1 (6 bases). Germline CDR1 is SQVTM and CDR2 is ANQGSEA. This CDR3 has 15 residues. The ends were cut back, 5 bases at V and 2 bases at J, with 17 bases in the middle. DNA of the CDR3: TGCAGCGTTCGCCCGAGGGGGTCCAACACAGATACGCAGTATTTT. Translation gives CSVRPRGSNTDTQYF.

In its sample, this clonotype was seen many times. V is TRBV14 and J is TRBJ1-2, with D possibly matching TRBD1 (5 bases). CDR1 and CDR2 from the germline V gene are SGHDN and FVKESK. There are 13 residues in the CDR3. Trimming took 6 bases from V and 4 from J, leaving 12 bases between them. CDR3 loop: CASRPGRSYGYTF. The CDR3 DNA follows: TGTGCCAGCAGGCCGGGACGCAGCTATGGCTACACCTTC.

This clonotype was recorded many times. The rearrangement joins TRBV7-2 to TRBJ2-1, with a possible D match to TRBD1 (6 bases). Looked up from germline, CDR1 is SGHTA and CDR2 is FQGNSA. This CDR3 region has 14 residues. V was cut by 3 bases and J by 6 bases, with 12 bases left in between. CDR3 sequence (DNA): TGTGCCAGCAGCTTTGGACAGAGGATCAATGAGCAGTTCTTC. The encoded protein is CASSFGQRINEQFF.

This clonotype was recorded at least ten times. The chain recombines TRBV28 with TRBJ2-3; TRBD2 might be the D (5 bases). The CDR3 has 13 amino acids. V was shortened by 6 bases and J by 2 bases, with 9 bases between the two germline ends. Germline CDR1 is MDHEN and CDR2 is SYDVKM. DNA of the CDR3: TGTGCCAGCAGCCTGGACTCCACAGATACGCAGTATTTT. Protein: CASSLDSTDTQYF.

In this sample, this clonotype turned up many times. The J gene is TRBJ2-7, the V gene TRBV7-2; 11 nucleotides match TRBD2. The CDR3 extends over 16 amino acids. Germline V gene lookup returns CDR1 SGHTA and CDR2 FQGNSA. Trimming at V came to 2 bases and at J to 1 base, leaving 4 bases not matched to a gene. The CDR3 spells CASSLTLAGGSYEQYF. The CDR3 coding sequence is TGTGCCAGCAGCTTAACTCTAGCGGGGGGTTCCTACGAGCAGTACTTC. The full variable domain, completed using reference TRBV7-2 and TRBJ2-7, is GAGVSQSPSNKVTEKGKDVELRCDPISGHTALYWYRQSLGQGLEFLIYFQGNSAPDKSGLPSDRFSAERTGGSVSTLTIQRTQQEDSAVYLCASSLTLAGGSYEQYFGPGTRLTVT.